This TCR beta chain appears in the sequencing data of a study of blood T cell repertoires in COVID-19. Study details: Spain, Italy and the United States supplied samples that represented acute and convalescent COVID-19. The cDNA or gDNA used as material had been derived from T cells, B-cell-depleted T cells, or PBMCs.

Germline V lookup: CDR1 LNHDA, CDR2 SQIVND (reference sequence). CDR3 length: 15 amino acids. The V and J ends lost 9 bases and 10 bases respectively, with 22 bases between them. In the authors' workflow: Amplified reference gene primers provided the basis for estimating nucleated cell counts. TCRdb keeps only in-frame clones here, not all; method: immunoSEQ multiplex PCR. V and J calls and clone size are as listed in that table; D and trimming were resolved from the DNA. In the table there are some 130,000 clones, about 87% of which are singletons. The rearrangement uses TRBV19 and TRBJ1-6; D ambiguous. Sequencing was done on a sample of peripheral blood. The receptor comes from a human donor in a cohort sampled during active COVID-19. As DNA, the CDR3 is TGTGCCAGCGACGCGGCGGGGATGAAATCCTCACCCCTCCACTTT. Protein sequence: CASDAAGMKSSPLHF.